This is a list of T cell receptor beta chains from one sample in a study of control samples from healthy donors and cancer patients. The protocol was immunoSEQ multiplex PCR, while the TCRdb copy is restricted to in-frame clones and leaves out a portion. The table includes 95,000 to 150,000 clones, just under 90% detected once. Sequenced sample: blood. All receptors derive from a man aged 25 to 40 in good health. The CDR3 runs from the conserved cysteine through the conserved F or W. D genes are given only for firm matches. Only some rows state a clone size, as once, few, many or a class for expanded clones.

V gene	J gene	clone size	D gene	CDR3 DNA	CDR3 protein
TRBV9	TRBJ1-5	few	NA	TGTGCCAGCAGCCCAGATTATAGCAATCAGCCCCAGCATTTT	CASSPDYSNQPQHF
TRBV19	TRBJ2-1	NA	TRBD1	TGTGCCAGTCGATCCGGGACAGGGTTGGTGAATGAGCAGTTCTTC	CASRSGTGLVNEQFF
TRBV30	TRBJ2-7	few	NA	TGTGCCTGGAGTGGCGAGAGTTACGAGCAGTACTTC	CAWSGESYEQYF
TRBV3-1/TRBV3-2	TRBJ2-4	NA	NA	TGTGCCAGCAGCCAAGAGGAAGACAAAAACATTCAGTACTTC	CASSQEEDKNIQYF
TRBV5-1	TRBJ1-2	NA	NA	TGCGCCAGCAGCTTGGGTTTTTATCGGGTTACTTCTAACTATGGCTACACCTTC	CASSLGFYRVTSNYGYTF
TRBV7-2	TRBJ1-6	few	NA	TGTGCCAGCAGCCGACAGAATTCACCCCTCCACTTT	CASSRQNSPLHF
TRBV5-5	TRBJ1-1	NA	NA	TGTGCCAGCAGCTTGGGGGCGACCAGGAACACTGAAGCTTTCTTT	CASSLGATRNTEAFF
TRBV6-1	TRBJ1-2	NA	TRBD1	TGTGCCAGCAGTGACTTGACAGGGGCGGGGGAGGATGGCTACACCTTC	CASSDLTGAGEDGYTF
TRBV2	TRBJ2-7	NA	NA	TGTGCCAGCAGTGATTCCAGGACTACCTACGAGCAGTACTTC	CASSDSRTTYEQYF
TRBV7-2	TRBJ2-2	NA	NA	TGTGCCAGCGGCGGGGTGACCGGGGAGCTGTTTTTT	CASGGVTGELFF
TRBV19	TRBJ2-5	NA	TRBD1	TGTGCCAGTAACCCGACAGGGATACCTCAAGAGACCCAGTACTTC	CASNPTGIPQETQYF
TRBV10-3	TRBJ1-2	NA	NA	TGTGCCATCAGTGGTGGGGGTGGCAGGGGCCACTATGGCTACACCTTC	CAISGGGGRGHYGYTF
TRBV19	TRBJ1-5	NA	TRBD1	TGTGCCAGTAGTACCCAGGACAGGGGCACCCAGCATTTT	CASSTQDRGTQHF
TRBV28	TRBJ2-4	NA	TRBD1	TGTGCCAGCGGGACGGGACAGGGGAAAGACATTCAGTACTTC	CASGTGQGKDIQYF
TRBV10-1	TRBJ1-2	NA	TRBD1	TGCGCCAGCAGTGCCGGACAGGGGATGGACTATGGCTACACCTTC	CASSAGQGMDYGYTF
TRBV28	TRBJ1-2	once	TRBD1	TGTGCCAGCAGTCTACAGGGGACCGGCTACACCTTC	CASSLQGTGYTF
TRBV9	TRBJ2-3	once	NA	TGTGCCAGCAGCGTAACCGCCACAGATACGCAGTATTTT	CASSVTATDTQYF
TRBV4-1	TRBJ2-3	NA	TRBD2	TGCGCCAGCAGCCAAGGACTAGCGGGGGGGCGAAAAGATACGCAGTATTTT	CASSQGLAGGRKDTQYF
TRBV2	TRBJ1-1	NA	NA	TGTGCCAGCACCTGGACAGAGTACACTGAAGCTTTCTTT	CASTWTEYTEAFF
TRBV9	TRBJ1-1	NA	NA	TGTGCCAGCAGCGTAGTTATGGGGGGCCTACGGAACACTGAAGCTTTCTTT	CASSVVMGGLRNTEAFF
TRBV6-1	TRBJ1-2	NA	TRBD1	TGTGCCAGCAGTGAACGACAGGGGGCGTATGGCTACACCTTC	CASSERQGAYGYTF
TRBV21-1	TRBJ1-1	NA	NA	TGTGCCAGCAAAATCTTATCGATGAACACTGAAGCTTTCTTT	CASKILSMNTEAFF
TRBV5-1	TRBJ1-2	once	TRBD1	TGCGCCAGCAGCGCGACAGGGTTAGATGGCTACACCTTC	CASSATGLDGYTF
TRBV2	TRBJ2-3	NA	TRBD1	TGTGCCAGCAGTGAAGAGGGGGCCACGCAGTATTTT	CASSEEGATQYF
TRBV29-1	TRBJ1-1	NA	NA	TGCAGCGTTGTAGGGGCTGAAGCTTTCTTT	CSVVGAEAFF
TRBV30	TRBJ1-2	NA	NA	TGTGCCTGGAGTAGGGGGGAAGGGGACTATGGCTACACCTTC	CAWSRGEGDYGYTF
TRBV5-1	TRBJ1-1	NA	TRBD1	TGCGCCAGCAGCTTGGGACGGACAGGGATTTTCCTTGAAGCTTTCTTT	CASSLGRTGIFLEAFF
TRBV5-8	TRBJ2-6	once	NA	TGTGCCAGCAGCTTGTTAGGCAGGTCGTACTCTGGGGCCAACGTCCTGACTTTC	CASSLLGRSYSGANVLTF
TRBV25-1	TRBJ2-5	few	NA	TGTGCCAGCAGTGAACCAGGGCAAGAGACCCAGTACTTC	CASSEPGQETQYF
TRBV7-6	TRBJ1-5	NA	TRBD1	TGTGCCAGCAGCTTGGGACAGAGAGGTAATCAGCCCCAGCATTTT	CASSLGQRGNQPQHF
TRBV28	TRBJ1-4	NA	NA	TGTGCCAGCAGTTTCGGGGCCACTAATGAAAAACTGTTTTTT	CASSFGATNEKLFF
TRBV7-2	TRBJ1-1	NA	TRBD1	TGTGCCAGCAGCCCCCGGACAGGGGCGAACACTGAAGCTTTCTTT	CASSPRTGANTEAFF
TRBV27	TRBJ1-2	once	TRBD1	TGTGCCAGCAGGGACAGGGTTCCTCCCTATGGCTACACCTTC	CASRDRVPPYGYTF
TRBV6-6	TRBJ1-1	NA	NA	TGTGCCAGCAGTCTCAAAAGGGGGAGTCTGGGCACTGAAGCTTTCTTT	CASSLKRGSLGTEAFF
TRBV6-5	TRBJ2-6	NA	NA	TGTGCCAGCGGTCGACACGTCTCTGGGGCCAACGTCCTGACTTTC	CASGRHVSGANVLTF
TRBV3-1/TRBV3-2	TRBJ1-5	NA	TRBD1	TGTGCCAGCAGCCAAGGAGGACAGGGCAATCAGCCCCAGCATTTT	CASSQGGQGNQPQHF
TRBV5-4	TRBJ2-5	few	TRBD1	TGTGCCAGCAGCTCGGACAGGGGCAAGACCCAGTACTTC	CASSSDRGKTQYF
TRBV19	TRBJ1-5	NA	NA	TGTGCCAGTAGTCAAAGTAGCAATCAGCCCCAGCATTTT	CASSQSSNQPQHF
TRBV6-5	TRBJ1-2	once	TRBD1	TGTGCCAGCGCCCGGGACAGGGGGCAAGTCTATGGCTACACCTTC	CASARDRGQVYGYTF
TRBV2	TRBJ1-3	NA	TRBD1	TGTGCCAGCAGGGCAGGGGGAGGCGGAAGCACCATATATTTT	CASRAGGGGSTIYF
TRBV4-1	TRBJ1-1	NA	NA	TGCGCCAGCAGCCAAGATCATGCCCCATCTAAAGCTTTCTTT	CASSQDHAPSKAFF
TRBV3-1/TRBV3-2	TRBJ1-1	few	NA	TGTGCCAGCAGCTTCCATGCGGAGGCTGAAGCTTTCTTT	CASSFHAEAEAFF
TRBV5-4	TRBJ2-2	NA	NA	TGTGCCAGCAGCTTGGAGGGGGGGAACACCGGGGAGCTGTTTTTT	CASSLEGGNTGELFF
TRBV4-2	TRBJ1-4	NA	TRBD1	TGTGCCAGCAGCCCATCACAGGGGGCCCCAATGCTTGAAAAACTGTTTTTT	CASSPSQGAPMLEKLFF
TRBV11-2	TRBJ1-1	once	NA	TGTGCCAGCAGCTTATGGATTTTCCGAGCTCCGAACACTGAAGCTTTCTTT	CASSLWIFRAPNTEAFF
TRBV9	TRBJ1-2	NA	NA	TGTGCCAGCAGCGGCCAGGGGTCCTATGGCTACACCTTC	CASSGQGSYGYTF
TRBV2	TRBJ1-4	NA	TRBD1	TGTGCCACCTCGGACAGGGGTCGAAATGAAAAACTGTTTTTT	CATSDRGRNEKLFF
TRBV12-5	TRBJ1-3	NA	NA	TGTGCTAGTGGTTCCCTCCCAGTCTCTGGAAACACCATATATTTT	CASGSLPVSGNTIYF
TRBV9	TRBJ2-1	NA	TRBD2	TGTGCCAGCAGCGTTCTAGCGGGGGAAAGAAATGAGCAGTTCTTC	CASSVLAGERNEQFF
TRBV5-4	TRBJ1-3	NA	TRBD1	TGTGCCAGCAGCTTGGGGGACAGGGCCGCTGGAAACACCATATATTTT	CASSLGDRAAGNTIYF
TRBV11-2	TRBJ1-1	NA	NA	TGTGCCAGCAGCTTAGCATTAGGTGACGTTTTCTTT	CASSLALGDVFF
TRBV13	TRBJ1-1	NA	NA	TGTGCCAGCAGCCCCGTATCGGTGGCTGAAGCTTTCTTT	CASSPVSVAEAFF
TRBV3-1/TRBV3-2	TRBJ2-2	NA	NA	TGTGCCAGCAGCCAAATGACCGGGGAGCTGTTTTTT	CASSQMTGELFF
TRBV5-1	TRBJ2-1	NA	NA	TGCGCCAGCAGCTTGGGGCAAATTTCCTACAATGAGCAGTTCTTC	CASSLGQISYNEQFF
TRBV25-1	TRBJ1-3	NA	NA	TGTGCCAGCAGGATGGACAGCTCTGGAAACACCATATATTTT	CASRMDSSGNTIYF
TRBV7-2	TRBJ1-2	NA	TRBD1	TGTGCCAGCCAACTCACAGGGGACTCCAACTATGGCTACACCTTC	CASQLTGDSNYGYTF
TRBV5-1	TRBJ1-1	NA	NA	TGCGCCAGCAGCGAAACCGGACGAAGGCTACCTGAAGCTTTCTTT	CASSETGRRLPEAFF
TRBV19	TRBJ2-7	NA	NA	TGTGCCAGTAGTACGGCCCCCTCCTACGAGCAGTACTTC	CASSTAPSYEQYF
TRBV3-1/TRBV3-2	TRBJ2-5	NA	TRBD2	TGTGCCAGCAGCCAATACACTAGCGGAGAGACCCAGTACTTC	CASSQYTSGETQYF